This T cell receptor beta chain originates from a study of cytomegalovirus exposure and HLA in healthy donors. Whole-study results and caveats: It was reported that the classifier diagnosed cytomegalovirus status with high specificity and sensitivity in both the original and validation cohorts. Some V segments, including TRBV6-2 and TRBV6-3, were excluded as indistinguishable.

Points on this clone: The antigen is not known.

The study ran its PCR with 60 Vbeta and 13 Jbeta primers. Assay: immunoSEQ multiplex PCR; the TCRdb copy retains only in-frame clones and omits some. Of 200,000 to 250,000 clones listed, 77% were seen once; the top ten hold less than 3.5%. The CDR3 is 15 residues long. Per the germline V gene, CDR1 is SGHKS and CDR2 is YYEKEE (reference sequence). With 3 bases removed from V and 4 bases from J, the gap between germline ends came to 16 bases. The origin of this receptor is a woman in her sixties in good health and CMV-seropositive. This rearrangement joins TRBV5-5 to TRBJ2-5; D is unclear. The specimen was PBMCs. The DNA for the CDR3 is TGTGCCAGCAGCTCGATGACTGCCCGTCCAGAGACCCAGTACTTC. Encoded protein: CASSSMTARPETQYF. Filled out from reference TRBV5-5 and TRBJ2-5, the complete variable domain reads DAGVTQSPTHLIKTRGQQVTLRCSPISGHKSVSWYQQVLGQGPQFIFQYYEKEERGRGNFPDRFSARQFPNYSSELNVNALLLGDSALYLCASSSMTARPETQYFGPGTRLLVL.